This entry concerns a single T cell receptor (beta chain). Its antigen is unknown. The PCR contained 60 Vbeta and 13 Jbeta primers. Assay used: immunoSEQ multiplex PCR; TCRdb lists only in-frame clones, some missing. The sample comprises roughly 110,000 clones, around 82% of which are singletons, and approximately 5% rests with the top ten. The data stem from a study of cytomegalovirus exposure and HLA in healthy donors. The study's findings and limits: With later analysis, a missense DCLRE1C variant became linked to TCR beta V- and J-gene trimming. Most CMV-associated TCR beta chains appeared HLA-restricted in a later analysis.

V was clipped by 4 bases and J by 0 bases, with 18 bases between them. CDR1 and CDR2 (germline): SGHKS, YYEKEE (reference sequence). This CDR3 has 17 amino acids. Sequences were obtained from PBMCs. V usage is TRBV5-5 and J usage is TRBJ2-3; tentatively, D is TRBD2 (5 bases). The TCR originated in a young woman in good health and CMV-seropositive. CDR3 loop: CASSLPGGSYSTDTQYF. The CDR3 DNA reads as TGTGCCAGCAGCCTCCCCGGAGGCTCCTATAGCACAGATACGCAGTATTTT.